This entry features one TCR beta chain sequence. The antigen is undetermined. The source of the sample is a study of shared clonotypes between healthy human individuals. Only in-frame clones appear in the TCRdb table, and some are missing; sequencing was by immunoSEQ multiplex PCR. Of a few million clones in the sample, 93% were seen once. The study's findings and limits: The genetic and exposure-history diversity represented was limited by few donors.

Germline V CDR1 and CDR2: MGHRA, YSYEKL. The CDR3 is 17 residues long. V was trimmed by 1 base and J by 2 bases, leaving 16 bases between them. This receptor was obtained from a man between 18 and 35 years old in good health. Some clones in this sample may be carry-over from other donors' samples. The sequenced sample consisted of naive CD4+ T cells from PBMCs. The subset denotes: CD45RA+ positively selected. The rearrangement joins TRBV4-1 to TRBJ2-3; no firm D call. The CDR3: CASSQGLALMNTDTQYF. Here the CDR3 DNA reads TGCGCCAGCAGCCAAGGATTGGCCCTGATGAACACAGATACGCAGTATTTT.